Following are 24 T cell receptor beta chains from one sample sequenced in a study of OX40 agonist ivuxolimab in advanced cancers. The data were produced by immunoSEQ multiplex PCR, yet TCRdb's version contains in-frame clones alone and is incomplete. Of about 82,000 clones in the sample, 85% are singletons; the top ten hold more than 2%. The material sequenced was CD4+ or CD8+ T cells sorted from blood, taken in a trial of the OX40 agonist ivuxolimab. These receptor sequences come from an adult with an advanced solid tumor such as melanoma, head and neck, liver or kidney cancer.

The count of this clone is one. The genes are TRBV5-4 and TRBJ1-1; 7 bases match TRBD1. The junction had 7 bases not matched to a gene; V was cut back by 5 bases and J by 9 bases. Germline CDR1 and CDR2: SGHNT and YYREEE (reference sequence). This CDR3 comprises 12 residues. As DNA, the CDR3 is TGTGCCAGCAGACGGGACAGCGCGAAAGCTTTCTTT. Translated: CASRRDSAKAFF.

J is TRBJ2-5 and V is TRBV9; TRBD2 matches at 16 bases. The CDR3 loop spans 17 amino acids. The germline V gene encodes CDR1 SGDLS and CDR2 YYNGEE. The V gene end was trimmed by 4 bases and the J gene end by 2 bases; junction bases not matched to a gene: 5. Here the CDR3 DNA reads TGTGCCAGCAGCCCGGGGACTAGCGGGGGGGCACAAGAGACCCAGTACTTC. Its protein is CASSPGTSGGAQETQYF.

This chain connects TRBV2 to TRBJ1-1; no clear D gene. CDR1 and CDR2 (germline): SNHLY, FYNNEI. The CDR3 runs 12 residues. V was clipped by 6 bases and J by 8 bases, with 13 bases between them. The CDR3 loop reads CASSQRAFEAFF. CDR3 coding DNA: TGTGCCAGCAGCCAACGGGCGTTCGAAGCTTTCTTT.

This clone was picked up a small number of times. One junction end disagrees with the germline gene, perhaps due to a read error. The chain uses TRBV18 and TRBJ1-1; D gene uncertain. This CDR3 comprises 12 residues. Germline-derived CDR1 and CDR2 are KGHSH and LQKENI. In DNA form, the CDR3 reads TGTGCCAGCTCACCTGGCGACTCGGCGCTCACCTTT. Protein: CASSPGDSALTF. Variable domain in full (rest from reference TRBV18 and TRBJ1-1): NAGVMQNPRHLVRRRGQEARLRCSPMKGHSHVYWYRQLPEEGLKFMVYLQKENIIDESGMPKERFSAEFPKEGPSILRIQQVVRGDSAAYFCASSPGDSALTFGQGTRLTVV.

The chain recombines TRBV7-3 with TRBJ2-3, with 8 bases lining up with TRBD2. CDR3 length equals 15 residues. Germline V gene sequence: CDR1 SGHTA, CDR2 FQGTGA. V lost 8 bases, J lost 6 bases, and 13 bases stayed unmatched. The CDR3 DNA reads as TGTGCCAGCGGGGAGCGGGGGCCTCCCTGGGATACGCAGTATTTT. It translates to CASGERGPPWDTQYF.

The V call is TRBV7-9, the J call TRBJ1-4; maybe TRBD1 (5 bases). The CDR3 contains 16 residues. The germline CDR1 and CDR2 sequences are SEHNR and FQNEAQ (reference sequence). Trimming removed 1 base at V and 6 bases at J, with 15 bases between. The CDR3 spells CASSLGAGTDDEKLFF. CDR3 coding DNA: TGTGCCAGCAGCTTAGGGGCAGGGACGGATGATGAAAAACTGTTTTTT.

J is TRBJ1-6 and V is TRBV28, with 10 positions matching TRBD1. V shed 4 bases and J 10 bases; nucleotides not matched to a gene: 7. Germline loops: CDR1 MDHEN, CDR2 SYDVKM. The CDR3 length is 15 residues. The CDR3, as DNA: TGTGCCAGCAGTTACCGGGACAGGGGTGAATCACCCCTCCACTTT. Translating it yields CASSYRDRGESPLHF.

The genes are TRBV14 and TRBJ2-1; TRBD2 agrees at 7 bases. Unmatched junction bases numbered 2, after V lost 0 bases and J lost 9 bases. Germline CDR1 SGHDN, CDR2 FVKESK. The CDR3 is made up of 13 amino acids. As DNA, the CDR3 is TGTGCCAGCAGCCAAGATTGGGGGGGTGAGCAGTTCTTC. Its protein product is CASSQDWGGEQFF.

The V and J genes are TRBV2 and TRBJ1-3, with D possibly being TRBD1 (5 bases). Trimming removed 3 bases at V and 4 bases at J, with 13 bases between. This CDR3 spans 15 amino acids. Germline V gene sequence: CDR1 SNHLY, CDR2 FYNNEI. The CDR3 is CASSERGRGGNTIYF. The CDR3 DNA sequence: TGTGCCAGCAGTGAGCGGGGCAGAGGAGGAAACACCATATATTTT.

The chain is built from TRBV5-6 and TRBJ1-4, with 8 bases lining up with TRBD1. In germline, CDR1 is SGHDT, CDR2 YYEEEE. Trimming cost V 4 bases and J 8 bases; bases outside gene matches: 7. This CDR3 comprises 14 residues. The chain's CDR3 is CASSPTDRDEKLFF. Here the CDR3 DNA reads TGTGCCAGCAGCCCAACGGACAGGGACGAAAAACTGTTTTTT.

Note on this clone: This specimen includes other DNA sequences encoding the same CDR3. The chain has TRBV6-1 and TRBJ1-5; D remains ambiguous. V shed 2 bases and J shed 7 bases, with 6 bases lying between them. Germline-derived CDR1 and CDR2 are MNHNS and SASEGT. The CDR3 totals 12 residues. CDR3 amino acids: CASSEQNQPQHF. CDR3 DNA sequence: TGTGCCAGCAGTGAACAGAACCAGCCCCAGCATTTT.

V usage is TRBV5-1 and J usage is TRBJ2-1, with 16 bases aligning to TRBD2. Germline values: CDR1 SGHRS, CDR2 YFSETQ. CDR3 length equals 17 residues. V shed 4 bases and J 6 bases; nucleotides not matched to a gene: 7. CDR3 sequence reads: CASSPGTSGGAFNEQFF. CDR3 DNA: TGCGCCAGCAGCCCTGGGACTAGCGGGGGGGCCTTCAATGAGCAGTTCTTC.

This sequence joins TRBV5-4 and TRBJ2-3; the match to TRBD2 covers 8 bases. The CDR3 has 16 amino acids. From germline, CDR1 is SGHNT and CDR2 YYREEE (reference sequence). The V gene end was trimmed by 2 bases and the J gene end by 5 bases; junction bases not matched to a gene: 10. The DNA of the CDR3 is TGTGCCAGCAGCTTCTCCGGGGGGGGGCCCGGAGATACGCAGTATTTT. Protein: CASSFSGGGPGDTQYF.

CDR3 DNA: TGTGCCAGCAGCATAAGGACAGGGAGGGGCACTGAAGCTTTCTTT. Amino acids: CASSIRTGRGTEAFF. V usage is TRBV7-9 and J usage is TRBJ1-1; 8 bases match TRBD1. With 5 bases clipped from V and 4 bases from J, the junction kept 9 bases outside the gene matches. Germline assignment: CDR1 SEHNR and CDR2 FQNEAQ (reference sequence). This CDR3 has 15 amino acids.

This chain links TRBV11-3 with TRBJ1-3; D uncertain. This CDR3 region has 15 residues. With 2 bases removed from V and 0 bases from J, the gap between germline ends came to 8 bases. In germline, CDR1 is SGHNT, CDR2 YENEEA. The CDR3, as DNA: TGTGCCAGCAGCTTATCAACCGGCTCTGGAAACACCATATATTTT. This gives the protein CASSLSTGSGNTIYF.

J is TRBJ2-1 and V is TRBV2; D is unresolved. Germline V gene sequence: CDR1 SNHLY, CDR2 FYNNEI. Trimming stripped 6 bases from V and 9 bases from J, with 15 bases between. This CDR3 is 13 amino acids long. CDR3: CASRNQGPTEQFF. In DNA form, the CDR3 reads TGTGCCAGCAGGAACCAAGGCCCAACTGAGCAGTTCTTC.

The chain couples TRBV19 to TRBJ2-2; the match to TRBD1 covers 7 bases. V was clipped by 5 bases and J by 3 bases; unmatched bases: 6. The CDR3 covers 15 residues. From germline, CDR1 is LNHDA and CDR2 SQIVND (reference sequence). CDR3 nucleotide sequence: TGTGCCAGTAGTTCCCGGACAGGCTACACCGGGGAGCTGTTTTTT. Its protein is CASSSRTGYTGELFF.

The J gene is TRBJ2-3, the V gene TRBV19, with no clear D. Trimming pared 9 bases from V and 4 bases from J, leaving 11 bases between. Germline V gene lookup returns CDR1 LNHDA and CDR2 SQIVND (reference sequence). This CDR3 contains 12 residues. The CDR3 region is CASLAEPDTQYF. The CDR3 DNA sequence: TGTGCCAGCCTGGCCGAACCAGATACGCAGTATTTT.

The chain couples TRBV5-3 to TRBJ2-7, with TRBD1 matching 10 bases. TRBV5-3 is an ORF, and what it does is uncertain. CDR3 length equals 14 residues. V shed 4 bases, J shed 7 bases, and the junction held 8 bases outside the gene matches. The CDR3 nucleotides are TGTGCCAGAAGCGCGGGGACAGGGGTAAGTGAGCAGTACTTC. Protein product: CARSAGTGVSEQYF.

The rearrangement uses TRBV6-6 and TRBJ2-7; 9 bases agree with TRBD1. Per the germline V gene, CDR1 is MNHNY and CDR2 is SVGAGI (reference sequence). The CDR3 runs to 14 residues. Trimming removed 8 bases from V and 0 bases from J; junction bases left unmatched: 5. The CDR3 protein is CASGDRGDSYEQYF. CDR3 nucleotide sequence: TGTGCCAGCGGCGACAGGGGGGACTCCTACGAGCAGTACTTC.

The chain employs TRBV19 and TRBJ1-2, with 8 bases fitting TRBD1. Germline-derived CDR1 and CDR2 are LNHDA and SQIVND (reference sequence). The CDR3 runs 13 residues. Germline trimming cut 6 bases from V and 6 bases from J; bases unmatched to any gene: 6. CDR3 sequence reads: CASRTAGQDGYTF. The CDR3, as DNA: TGTGCCAGTAGAACCGCGGGACAGGATGGCTACACCTTC.

For this clone: One end of the junction fails to match germline, which may point to a read error. Other DNA sequences of this sample code for an identical CDR3. This chain joins TRBV19 and TRBJ1-2; 7 bases match TRBD1. This CDR3 is 15 amino acids long. Germline V gene lookup returns CDR1 LNHDA and CDR2 SQIVND (reference sequence). The CDR3 DNA is TGCGCCAGTTATCGCCGAACAGGGGCGTCCTATGGCTACACCTTC. It yields the protein CASYRRTGASYGYTF.

The CDR3: CASTPKADNSPLHF. In nucleotides, the CDR3 is TGTGCCAGCACTCCGAAAGCAGATAATTCACCCCTCCACTTT. The J gene is TRBJ1-6, the V gene TRBV5-5; D remains unclear. The CDR3 spans 14 residues. V lost 6 bases to trimming and J lost 5 bases, with 12 bases between them. In germline, CDR1 is SGHKS, CDR2 YYEKEE (reference sequence).

This chain connects TRBV6-5 to TRBJ1-1, with TRBD1 as a possible D gene (5 bases). Trimming took 2 bases from V and 10 from J, leaving 17 bases between them. CDR1 is MNHEY and CDR2 is SVGAGI in the germline V gene. The CDR3 runs to 14 residues. CDR3 sequence reads: CASSYPALGGIAFF. In DNA form, the CDR3 reads TGTGCCAGCAGTTACCCAGCCCTGGGGGGAATAGCTTTCTTT.